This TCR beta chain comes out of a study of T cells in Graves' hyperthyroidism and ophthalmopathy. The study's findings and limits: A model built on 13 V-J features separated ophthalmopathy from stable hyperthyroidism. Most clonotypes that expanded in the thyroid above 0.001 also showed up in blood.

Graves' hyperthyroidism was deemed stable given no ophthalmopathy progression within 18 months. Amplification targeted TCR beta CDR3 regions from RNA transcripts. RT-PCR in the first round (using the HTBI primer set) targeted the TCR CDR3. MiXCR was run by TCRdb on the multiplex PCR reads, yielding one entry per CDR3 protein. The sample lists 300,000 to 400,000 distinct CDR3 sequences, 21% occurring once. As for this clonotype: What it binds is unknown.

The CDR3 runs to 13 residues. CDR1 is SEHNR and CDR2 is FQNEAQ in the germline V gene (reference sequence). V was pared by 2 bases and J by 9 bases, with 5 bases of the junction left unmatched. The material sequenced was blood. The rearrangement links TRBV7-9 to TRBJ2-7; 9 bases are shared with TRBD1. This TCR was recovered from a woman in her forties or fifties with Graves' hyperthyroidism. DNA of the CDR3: TGTGCCAGCAGCTTAATGACAGGGGGTCGGCAGTACTTC. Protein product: CASSLMTGGRQYF.